This T cell receptor beta chain was recorded in a study of blood T cell repertoires in COVID-19. The overall study: Italy, Spain and the United States were the sources of the convalescent and acute COVID-19 samples.

This CDR3 is built from 16 residues. CDR1 and CDR2 (germline): PRHDT, FYEKMQ (reference sequence). V trimming: 4 bases; J trimming: 3 bases; junction bases outside the gene matches: 9. Participant reports of clinical history set cohort assignment. Data came from immunoSEQ multiplex PCR; TCRdb stores just in-frame clones and leaves some out. The sample holds 250,000 to 350,000 clones, about 92% seen once. The TCR was taken from a woman in her thirties who had recovered from COVID-19. Specimen: PBMCs or T cells enriched from blood (not recorded which). V usage is TRBV13 and J usage is TRBJ2-5, with 9 positions matching TRBD1. Here the CDR3 reads CASSSPGQGFEETQYF. The CDR3 region has the DNA TGTGCCAGCAGCTCTCCGGGACAGGGTTTCGAAGAGACCCAGTACTTC.